This TCR beta chain appears in the sequencing data of a study of beta chain features in type 1 diabetes. This clone has just a few counts. Antigen: not known. Germline V gives CDR1 SQVTM, CDR2 ANQGSEA. CDR3 length equals 13 residues. V was clipped by 5 bases and J by 5 bases; unmatched bases: 9. Researchers reported sorting CD4+ naive, central memory, regulatory and stem cell-like memory cells via CD45RO/CCR7/CD25/CD127/CD95/CD27. The whole isolated RNA underwent reverse transcription, so sequencing captured expressed TCRB transcripts. Sequencing was performed with immunoSEQ multiplex PCR; in TCRdb, only in-frame clones are kept and a portion is missing. The sample shows approximately 240,000 clones, around 15% of them seen only once. Study conclusions and caveats: Diminished insertions and augmented deletions at VDJ junctions characterized type 1 diabetes patients. All four CD4+ subsets from Type 1 diabetes patients carried moderately but significantly shorter TCRB CDR3s. The study left unresolved whether HLA type influences TCRB rearrangement.

The sample comprised naive CD4+ T cells from blood. J is TRBJ2-7 and V is TRBV29-1, with TRBD1 matching over 7 bases. The TCR sequence derives from a man aged 25-45 years with type 1 diabetes. The CDR3 region has the DNA TGCAGCGTTAGGGGGCGAGTGACACACGAGCAGTACTTC. Translating it yields CSVRGRVTHEQYF.